The text below deals with one TCR beta chain. Its antigen is not identified. This CDR3 has 14 residues. Per the germline V gene, CDR1 is MNHEY and CDR2 is SMNVEV (reference sequence). V trimming: 0 bases; J trimming: 3 bases; junction bases outside the gene matches: 1. These data belong to a study of CD8+ T cells in alopecia areata. Study information: Each of the treated patients was given oral tofacitinib, 5 to 10 mg twice daily, for moderate-to-severe alopecia areata.

Extraction and reverse transcription of RNA yielded cDNA as the sequencing template. Profiling relied on immunoSEQ multiplex PCR, and the TCRdb table lists in-frame clones only, not all of them. This repertoire shows about 150,000 clones, roughly 64% found once; its top ten account for under 6.5%. Whole-study results and caveats: Scalp samples also contribute reads from the resident alphabeta T cells found in normal skin. Mouse data revealed clearer TCR sharing than patient data did, a gap possibly tied to HLA.

This clonotype was obtained from a human donor with alopecia areata. The chain joins TRBV27 to TRBJ1-2, with TRBD1 matching over 7 bases. The sequences come from CD4+ T cells sorted from blood, collected at week 0. The CDR3 DNA reads as TGTGCCAGCAGTTTATCAGGGGGCGACTATGGCTACACCTTC. Translated: CASSLSGGDYGYTF.